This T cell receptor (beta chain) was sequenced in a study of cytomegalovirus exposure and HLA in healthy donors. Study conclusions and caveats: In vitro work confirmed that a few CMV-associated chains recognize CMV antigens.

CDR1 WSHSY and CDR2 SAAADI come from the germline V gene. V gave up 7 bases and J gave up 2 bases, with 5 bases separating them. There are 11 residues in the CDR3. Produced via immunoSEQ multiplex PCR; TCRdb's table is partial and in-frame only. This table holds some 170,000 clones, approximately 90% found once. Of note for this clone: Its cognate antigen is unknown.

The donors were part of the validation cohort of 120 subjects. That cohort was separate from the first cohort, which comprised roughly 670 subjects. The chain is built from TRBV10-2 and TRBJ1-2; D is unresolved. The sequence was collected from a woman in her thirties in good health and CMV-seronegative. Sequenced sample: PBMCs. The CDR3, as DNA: TGCGCCAGCACCGGGAACTATGGCTACACCTTC. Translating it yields CASTGNYGYTF.